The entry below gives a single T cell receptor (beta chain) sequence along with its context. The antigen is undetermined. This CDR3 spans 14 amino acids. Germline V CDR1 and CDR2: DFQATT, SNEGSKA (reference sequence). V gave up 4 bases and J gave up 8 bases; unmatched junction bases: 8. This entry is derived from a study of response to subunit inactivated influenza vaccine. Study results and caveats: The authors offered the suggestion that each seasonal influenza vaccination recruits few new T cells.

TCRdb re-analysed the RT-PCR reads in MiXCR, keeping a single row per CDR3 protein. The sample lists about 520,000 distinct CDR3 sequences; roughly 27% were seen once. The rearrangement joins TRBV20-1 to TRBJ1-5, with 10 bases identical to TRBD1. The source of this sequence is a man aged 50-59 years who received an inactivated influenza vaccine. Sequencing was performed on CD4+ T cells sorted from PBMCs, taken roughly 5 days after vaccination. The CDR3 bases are TGCAGTGCTAACCCGGGACAGGGGTCGAAGCCCCAGCATTTT. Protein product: CSANPGQGSKPQHF.